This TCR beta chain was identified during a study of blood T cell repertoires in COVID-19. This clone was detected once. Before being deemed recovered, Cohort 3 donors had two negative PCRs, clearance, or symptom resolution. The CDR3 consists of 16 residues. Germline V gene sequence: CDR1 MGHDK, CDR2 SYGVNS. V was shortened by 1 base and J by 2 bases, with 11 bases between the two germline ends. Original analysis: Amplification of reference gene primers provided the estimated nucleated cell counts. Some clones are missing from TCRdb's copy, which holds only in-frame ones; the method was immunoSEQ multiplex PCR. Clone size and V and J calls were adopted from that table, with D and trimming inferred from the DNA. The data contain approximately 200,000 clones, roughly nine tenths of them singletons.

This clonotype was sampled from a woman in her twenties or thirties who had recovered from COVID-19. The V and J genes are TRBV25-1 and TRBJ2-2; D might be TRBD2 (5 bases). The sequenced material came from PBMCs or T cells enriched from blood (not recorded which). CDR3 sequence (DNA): TGTGCCAGCAGTGAATCGGTAGGGAGCAACACCGGGGAGCTGTTTTTT. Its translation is CASSESVGSNTGELFF.